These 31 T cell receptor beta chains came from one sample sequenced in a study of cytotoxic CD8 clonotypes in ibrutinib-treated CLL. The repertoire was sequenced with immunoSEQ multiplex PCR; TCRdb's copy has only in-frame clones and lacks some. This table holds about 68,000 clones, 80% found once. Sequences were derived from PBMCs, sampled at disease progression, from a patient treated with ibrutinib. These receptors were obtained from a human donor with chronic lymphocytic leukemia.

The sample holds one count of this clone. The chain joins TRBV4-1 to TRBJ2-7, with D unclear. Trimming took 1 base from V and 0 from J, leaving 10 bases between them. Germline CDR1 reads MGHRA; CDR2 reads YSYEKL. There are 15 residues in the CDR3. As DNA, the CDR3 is TGCGCCAGCAGCCAAGCAACTATAAGCTCCTACGAGCAGTACTTC. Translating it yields CASSQATISSYEQYF.

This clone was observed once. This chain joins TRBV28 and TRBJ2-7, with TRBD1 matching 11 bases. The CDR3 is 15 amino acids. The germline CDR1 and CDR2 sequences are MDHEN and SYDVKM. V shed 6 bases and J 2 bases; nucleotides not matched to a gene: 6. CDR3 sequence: CASRDSGQGAYEQYF. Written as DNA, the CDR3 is TGTGCCAGCAGAGATTCGGGACAGGGGGCCTACGAGCAGTACTTC. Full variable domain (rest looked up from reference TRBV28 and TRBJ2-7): DVKVTQSSRYLVKRTGEKVFLECVQDMDHENMFWYRQDPGLGLRLIYFSYDVKMKEKGDIPEGYSVSREKKERFSLILESASTNQTSMYLCASRDSGQGAYEQYFGPGTRLTVT.

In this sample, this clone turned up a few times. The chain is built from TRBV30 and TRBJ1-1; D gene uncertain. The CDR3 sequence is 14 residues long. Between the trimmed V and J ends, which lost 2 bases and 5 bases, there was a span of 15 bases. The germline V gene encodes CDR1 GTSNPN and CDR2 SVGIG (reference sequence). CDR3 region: CAWSTGTEGTEAFF. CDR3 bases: TGTGCCTGGAGTACGGGCACCGAAGGAACTGAAGCTTTCTTT. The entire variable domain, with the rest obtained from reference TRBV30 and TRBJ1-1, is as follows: SQTIHQWPATLVQPVGSPLSLECTVEGTSNPNLYWYRQAAGRGLQLLFYSVGIGQISSEVPQNLSASRPQDRQFILSSKKLLLSDSGFYLCAWSTGTEGTEAFFGQGTRLTVV.

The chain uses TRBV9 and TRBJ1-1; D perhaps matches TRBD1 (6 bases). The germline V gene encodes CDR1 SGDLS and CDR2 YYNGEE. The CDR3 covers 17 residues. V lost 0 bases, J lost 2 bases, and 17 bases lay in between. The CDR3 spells CASSVGRGGRSNTEAFF. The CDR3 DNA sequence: TGTGCCAGCAGCGTAGGTCGGGGGGGCAGGTCAAACACTGAAGCTTTCTTT.

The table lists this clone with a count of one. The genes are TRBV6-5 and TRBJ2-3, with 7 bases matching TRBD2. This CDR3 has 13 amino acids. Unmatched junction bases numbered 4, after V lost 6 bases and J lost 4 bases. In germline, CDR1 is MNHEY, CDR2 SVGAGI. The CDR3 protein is CASSWGGPDTQYF. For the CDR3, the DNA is TGTGCCAGCAGCTGGGGGGGACCAGATACGCAGTATTTT.

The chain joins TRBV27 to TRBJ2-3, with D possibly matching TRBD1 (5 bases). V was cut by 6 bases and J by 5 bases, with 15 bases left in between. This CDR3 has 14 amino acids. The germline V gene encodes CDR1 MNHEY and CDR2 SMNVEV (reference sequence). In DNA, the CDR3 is TGTGCCAGCAGCTATGGGGCCGTCGGAGATACGCAGTATTTT. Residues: CASSYGAVGDTQYF.

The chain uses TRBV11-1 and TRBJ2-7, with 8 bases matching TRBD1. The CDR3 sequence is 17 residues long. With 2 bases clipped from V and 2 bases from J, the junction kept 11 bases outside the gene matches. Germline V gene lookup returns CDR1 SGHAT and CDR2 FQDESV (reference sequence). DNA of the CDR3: TGTGCCAGCAGCTTAAAAGGACAGGGTGTGGTCCCCTACGAGCAGTACTTC. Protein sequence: CASSLKGQGVVPYEQYF.

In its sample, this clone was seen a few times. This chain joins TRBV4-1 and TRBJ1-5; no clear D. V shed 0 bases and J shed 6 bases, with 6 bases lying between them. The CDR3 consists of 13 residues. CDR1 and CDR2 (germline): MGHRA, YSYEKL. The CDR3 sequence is CASSQDLAQPQHF. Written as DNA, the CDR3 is TGCGCCAGCAGCCAAGACCTAGCTCAGCCCCAGCATTTT.

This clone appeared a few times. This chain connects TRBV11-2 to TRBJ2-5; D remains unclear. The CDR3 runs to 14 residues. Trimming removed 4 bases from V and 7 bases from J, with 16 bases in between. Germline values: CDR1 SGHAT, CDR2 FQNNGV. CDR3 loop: CASSSYAALGTQYF. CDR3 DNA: TGTGCCAGCAGCTCGTACGCCGCTCTCGGGACCCAGTACTTC.

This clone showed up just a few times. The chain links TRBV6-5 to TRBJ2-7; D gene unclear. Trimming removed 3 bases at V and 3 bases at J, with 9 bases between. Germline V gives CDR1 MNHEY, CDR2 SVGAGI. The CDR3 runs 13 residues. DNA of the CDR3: TGTGCCAGCAGTTATTCGGATCGCTACGAGCAGTACTTC. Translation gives CASSYSDRYEQYF.

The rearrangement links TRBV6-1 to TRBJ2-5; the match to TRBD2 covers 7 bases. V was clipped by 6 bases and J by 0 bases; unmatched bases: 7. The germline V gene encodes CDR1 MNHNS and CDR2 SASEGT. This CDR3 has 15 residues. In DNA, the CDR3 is TGTGCCAGCAGCACCCAGGGAGGGTACCAAGAGACCCAGTACTTC. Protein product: CASSTQGGYQETQYF.

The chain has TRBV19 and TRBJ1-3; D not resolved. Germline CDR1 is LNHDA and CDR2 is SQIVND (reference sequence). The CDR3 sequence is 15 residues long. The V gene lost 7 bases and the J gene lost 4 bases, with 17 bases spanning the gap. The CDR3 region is CASTKESTPGNTIYF. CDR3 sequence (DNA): TGTGCCAGTACTAAAGAAAGTACTCCCGGAAACACCATATATTTT.

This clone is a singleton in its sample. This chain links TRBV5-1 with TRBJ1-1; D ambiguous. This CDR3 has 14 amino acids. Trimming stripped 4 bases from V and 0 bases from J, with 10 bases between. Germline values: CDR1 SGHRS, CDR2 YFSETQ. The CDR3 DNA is TGCGCCAGCAGCCACCTTCGCATGAACACTGAAGCTTTCTTT. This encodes CASSHLRMNTEAFF. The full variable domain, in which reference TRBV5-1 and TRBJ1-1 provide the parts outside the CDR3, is KAGVTQTPRYLIKTRGQQVTLSCSPISGHRSVSWYQQTPGQGLQFLFEYFSETQRNKGNFPGRFSGRQFSNSRSEMNVSTLELGDSALYLCASSHLRMNTEAFFGQGTRLTVV.

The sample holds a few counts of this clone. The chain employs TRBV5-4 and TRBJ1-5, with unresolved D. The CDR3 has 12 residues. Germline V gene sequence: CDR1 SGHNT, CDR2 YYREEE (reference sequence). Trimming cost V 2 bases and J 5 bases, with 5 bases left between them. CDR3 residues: CASSFQDQPQHF. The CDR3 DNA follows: TGTGCCAGCAGCTTTCAAGATCAGCCCCAGCATTTT.

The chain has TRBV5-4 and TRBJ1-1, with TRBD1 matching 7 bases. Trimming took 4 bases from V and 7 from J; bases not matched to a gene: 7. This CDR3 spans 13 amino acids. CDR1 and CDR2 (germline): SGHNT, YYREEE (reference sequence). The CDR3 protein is CASSGTRDSEAFF. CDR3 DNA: TGTGCCAGCAGCGGCACCCGGGACAGTGAAGCTTTCTTT.

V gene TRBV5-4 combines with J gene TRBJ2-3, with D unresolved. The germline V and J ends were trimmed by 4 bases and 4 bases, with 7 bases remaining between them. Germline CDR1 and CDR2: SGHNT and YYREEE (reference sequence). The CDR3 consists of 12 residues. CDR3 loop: CASSPYADTQYF. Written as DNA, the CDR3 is TGTGCCAGCAGCCCCTATGCAGATACGCAGTATTTT. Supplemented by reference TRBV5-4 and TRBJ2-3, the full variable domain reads ETGVTQSPTHLIKTRGQQVTLRCSSQSGHNTVSWYQQALGQGPQFIFQYYREEENGRGNFPPRFSGLQFPNYSSELNVNALELDDSALYLCASSPYADTQYFGPGTRLTVL.

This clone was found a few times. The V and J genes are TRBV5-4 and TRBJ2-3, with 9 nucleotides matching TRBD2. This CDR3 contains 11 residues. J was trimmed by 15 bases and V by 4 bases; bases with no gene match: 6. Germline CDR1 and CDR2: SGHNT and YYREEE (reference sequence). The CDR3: CASSAAGTSYF. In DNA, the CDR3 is TGTGCCAGCAGCGCAGCCGGGACTAGCTATTTT.

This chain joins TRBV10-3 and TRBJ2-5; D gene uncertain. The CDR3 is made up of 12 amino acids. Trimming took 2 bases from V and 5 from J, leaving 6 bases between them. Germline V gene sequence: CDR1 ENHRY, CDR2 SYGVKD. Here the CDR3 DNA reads TGTGCCATCAGTGAGACGGCGGAGACCCAGTACTTC. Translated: CAISETAETQYF.

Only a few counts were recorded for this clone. The CDR3 DNA sequence: TGTGCCAGCAGCGTGACAGGGGGCGGTGAAAAACTGTTTTTT. As protein: CASSVTGGGEKLFF. The gene calls are TRBV9 and TRBJ1-4; TRBD1 agrees at 10 bases. Germline V CDR1 and CDR2: SGDLS, YYNGEE. The CDR3 extends over 14 amino acids. After removal of 2 bases from V and 7 bases from J, the junction contained 2 bases not matched to a gene. Full variable domain (rest looked up from reference TRBV9 and TRBJ1-4): DSGVTQTPKHLITATGQRVTLRCSPRSGDLSVYWYQQSLDQGLQFLIQYYNGEERAKGNILERFSAQQFPDLHSELNLSSLELGDSALYFCASSVTGGGEKLFFGSGTQLSVL.

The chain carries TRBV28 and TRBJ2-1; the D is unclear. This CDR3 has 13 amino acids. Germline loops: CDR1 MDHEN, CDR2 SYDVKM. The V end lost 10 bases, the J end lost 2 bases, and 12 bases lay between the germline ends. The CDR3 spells CATTDNPYNEQFF. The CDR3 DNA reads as TGTGCCACTACAGATAATCCCTACAATGAGCAGTTCTTC. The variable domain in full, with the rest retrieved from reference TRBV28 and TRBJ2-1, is DVKVTQSSRYLVKRTGEKVFLECVQDMDHENMFWYRQDPGLGLRLIYFSYDVKMKEKGDIPEGYSVSREKKERFSLILESASTNQTSMYLCATTDNPYNEQFFGPGTRLTVL.

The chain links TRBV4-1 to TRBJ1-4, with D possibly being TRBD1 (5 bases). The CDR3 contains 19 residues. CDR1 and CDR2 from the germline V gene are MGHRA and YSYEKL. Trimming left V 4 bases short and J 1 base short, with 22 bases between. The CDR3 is CASSPPRWQGGVTNEKLFF. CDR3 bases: TGCGCCAGCAGCCCCCCCCGGTGGCAGGGAGGGGTAACTAATGAAAAACTGTTTTTT.

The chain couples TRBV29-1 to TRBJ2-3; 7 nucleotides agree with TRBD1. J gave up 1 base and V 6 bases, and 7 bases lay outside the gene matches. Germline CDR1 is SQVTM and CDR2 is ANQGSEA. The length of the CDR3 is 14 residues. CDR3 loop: CSVRRQGRTDTQYF. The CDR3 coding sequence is TGCAGCGTCCGCAGACAGGGTCGCACAGATACGCAGTATTTT.

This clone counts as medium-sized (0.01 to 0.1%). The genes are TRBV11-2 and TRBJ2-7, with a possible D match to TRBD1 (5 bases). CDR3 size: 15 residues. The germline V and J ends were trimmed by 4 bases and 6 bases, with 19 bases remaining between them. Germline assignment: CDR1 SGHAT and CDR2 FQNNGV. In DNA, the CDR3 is TGTGCCAGCAGCTCCGGACATGTACTTGATGGCGAGCAGTACTTC. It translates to CASSSGHVLDGEQYF.

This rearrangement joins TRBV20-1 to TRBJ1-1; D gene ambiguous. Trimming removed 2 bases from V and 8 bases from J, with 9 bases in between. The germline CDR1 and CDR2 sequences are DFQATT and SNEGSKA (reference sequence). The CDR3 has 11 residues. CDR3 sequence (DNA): TGCAGTGCTAGACATCTAACAGAAGCTTTCTTT. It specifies CSARHLTEAFF.

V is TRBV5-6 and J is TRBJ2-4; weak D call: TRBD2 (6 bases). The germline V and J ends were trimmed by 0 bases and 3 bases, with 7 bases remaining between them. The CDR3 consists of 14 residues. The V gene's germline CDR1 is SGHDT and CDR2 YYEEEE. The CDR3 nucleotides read TGTGCCAGCAGCTTGGTGGAGGGCAAAAACATTCAGTACTTC. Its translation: CASSLVEGKNIQYF. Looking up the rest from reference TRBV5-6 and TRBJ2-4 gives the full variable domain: DAGVTQSPTHLIKTRGQQVTLRCSPKSGHDTVSWYQQALGQGPQFIFQYYEEEERQRGNFPDRFSGHQFPNYSSELNVNALLLGDSALYLCASSLVEGKNIQYFGAGTRLSVL.

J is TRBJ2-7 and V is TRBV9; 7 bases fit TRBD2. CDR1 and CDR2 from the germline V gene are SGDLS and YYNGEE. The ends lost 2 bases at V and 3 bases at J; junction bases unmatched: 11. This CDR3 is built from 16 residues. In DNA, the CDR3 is TGTGCCAGCAGCGTCGGCCCCGGGGAGGGGTACTACGAGCAGTACTTC. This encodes CASSVGPGEGYYEQYF.

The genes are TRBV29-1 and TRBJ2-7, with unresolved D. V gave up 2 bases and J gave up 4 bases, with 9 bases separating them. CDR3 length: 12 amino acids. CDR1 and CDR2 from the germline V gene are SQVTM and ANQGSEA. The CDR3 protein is CSVELMSYEQYF. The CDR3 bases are TGCAGCGTTGAATTAATGTCGTACGAGCAGTACTTC.

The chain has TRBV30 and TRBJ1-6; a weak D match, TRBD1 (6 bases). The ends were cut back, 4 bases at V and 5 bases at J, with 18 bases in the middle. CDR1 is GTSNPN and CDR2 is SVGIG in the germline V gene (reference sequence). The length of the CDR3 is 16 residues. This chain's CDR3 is CAWKLMGGRNNSPLHF. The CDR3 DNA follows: TGTGCCTGGAAGTTAATGGGGGGCCGGAATAATTCACCCCTCCACTTT.

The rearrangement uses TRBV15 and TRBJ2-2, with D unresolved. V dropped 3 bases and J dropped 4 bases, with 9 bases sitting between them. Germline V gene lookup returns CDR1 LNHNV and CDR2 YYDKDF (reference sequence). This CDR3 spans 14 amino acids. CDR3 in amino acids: CATSRGKSTGELFF. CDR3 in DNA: TGTGCCACCAGCAGGGGGAAAAGCACCGGGGAGCTGTTTTTT.

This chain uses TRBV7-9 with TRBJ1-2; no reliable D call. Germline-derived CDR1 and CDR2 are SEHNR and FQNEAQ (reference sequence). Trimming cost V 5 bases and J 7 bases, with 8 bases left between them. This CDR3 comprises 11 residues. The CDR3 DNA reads TGTGCCAGCAGCCCGGAGGGTGGCTACACCTTC. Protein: CASSPEGGYTF. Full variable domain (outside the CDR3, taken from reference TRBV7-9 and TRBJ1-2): DTGVSQNPRHKITKRGQNVTFRCDPISEHNRLYWYRQTLGQGPEFLTYFQNEAQLEKSRLLSDRFSAERPKGSFSTLEIQRTEQGDSAMYLCASSPEGGYTFGSGTRLTVV.

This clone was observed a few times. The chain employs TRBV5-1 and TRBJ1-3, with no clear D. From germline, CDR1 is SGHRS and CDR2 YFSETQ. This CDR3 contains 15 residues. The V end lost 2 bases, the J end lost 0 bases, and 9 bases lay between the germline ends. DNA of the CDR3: TGCGCCAGCAGCTTAGGGCAGAGCTCTGGAAACACCATATATTTT. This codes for CASSLGQSSGNTIYF.